This TCR beta chain emerged from a study of human T cells and chemical hapten exposure. Each CDR3 protein is one row after TCRdb ran MiXCR on the RACE reads. The table has some 300,000 distinct CDR3 sequences, 4.5% to 5.5% seen once; the top ten hold about 8.2%. Time point noted: pre-sensitization, week 0. Treatment here: therapeutic diphenylcyclopropenone sensitization with weekly scalp DPC. The CDR3 totals 15 residues. Trimming left V 0 bases short and J 1 base short, with 9 bases between. Per the germline V gene, CDR1 is ENHRY and CDR2 is SYGVKD. This chain joins TRBV10-3 and TRBJ1-1, with D tentatively TRBD1 (6 bases). This receptor was obtained from a woman between 18 and 29 years old with alopecia areata. Some clones in this sample may be carry-over from other donors' samples. This specimen consisted of whole blood, obtained in connection with sensitization to the hapten diphenylcyclopropenone (DPC). The CDR3 DNA sequence: TGTGCCATCAGTGAGTCCGGGACACCGAACACTGAAGCTTTCTTT. It specifies CAISESGTPNTEAFF.